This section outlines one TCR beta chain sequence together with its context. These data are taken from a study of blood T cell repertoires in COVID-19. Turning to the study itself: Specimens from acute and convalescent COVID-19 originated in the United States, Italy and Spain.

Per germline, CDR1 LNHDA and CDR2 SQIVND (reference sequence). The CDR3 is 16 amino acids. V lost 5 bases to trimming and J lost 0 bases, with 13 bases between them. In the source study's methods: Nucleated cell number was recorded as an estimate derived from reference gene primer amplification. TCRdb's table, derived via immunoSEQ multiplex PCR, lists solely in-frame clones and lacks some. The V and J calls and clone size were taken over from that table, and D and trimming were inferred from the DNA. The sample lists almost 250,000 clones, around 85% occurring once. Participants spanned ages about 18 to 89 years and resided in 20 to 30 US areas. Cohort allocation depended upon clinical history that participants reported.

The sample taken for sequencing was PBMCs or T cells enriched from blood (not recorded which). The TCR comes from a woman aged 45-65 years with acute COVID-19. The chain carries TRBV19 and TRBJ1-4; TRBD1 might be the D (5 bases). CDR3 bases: TGTGCCAGTAGTTACCCCGGGGGGGCAACTAATGAAAAACTGTTTTTT. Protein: CASSYPGGATNEKLFF. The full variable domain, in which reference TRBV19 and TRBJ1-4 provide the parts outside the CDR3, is DGGITQSPKYLFRKEGQNVTLSCEQNLNHDAMYWYRQDPGQGLRLIYYSQIVNDFQKGDIAEGYSVSREKKESFPLTVTSAQKNPTAFYLCASSYPGGATNEKLFFGSGTQLSVL.